The T cell receptor (beta chain) under discussion was sequenced for a study of T cell responses to AZD1222 COVID-19 vaccine. V shed 1 base and J 4 bases; nucleotides not matched to a gene: 16. CDR3 length: 18 amino acids. Germline assignment: CDR1 LGHNA and CDR2 YNFKEQ. The table came from immunoSEQ multiplex PCR; TCRdb's copy has only in-frame clones and leaves some out. Of approximately 110,000 clones listed, 89% are singletons. The gene calls are TRBV4-2 and TRBJ2-7; 7 bases are a match to TRBD2. The sample was peripheral blood, taken on day 0 of AZD1222 vaccination. This receptor was identified in an adult in good health. CDR3 sequence (DNA): TGTGCCAGCAGCCAAGCACCACCCGGGGGGAGGGCTCTATACGAGCAGTACTTC. Amino acid sequence: CASSQAPPGGRALYEQYF.